This entry lists 5 T cell receptor beta chains sequenced from one sample in a study of CD8+ T cells in alopecia areata. As the sequencing template, cDNA was produced by extracting RNA and reverse transcribing it. Sequencing was performed with immunoSEQ multiplex PCR; in TCRdb, only in-frame clones are kept and a portion is missing. The sample has fewer than 200,000 clones; 50% to 70% are singletons. The sample here was CD4+ T cells sorted from blood, taken at week 0. The receptors stem from a human donor with alopecia areata.

The chain joins TRBV5-1 to TRBJ1-1; D is perhaps TRBD1 (6 bases). The V end lost 4 bases, the J end lost 7 bases, and 17 bases lay between the germline ends. CDR1 is SGHRS, CDR2 YFSETQ, per germline. The CDR3 runs 14 residues. The CDR3 bases are TGCGCCAGCAGCCCCGTGGGGGGACAATTTGAAGCTTTCTTT. Its protein is CASSPVGGQFEAFF.

The rearrangement joins TRBV30 to TRBJ2-7, with D hard to call. This CDR3 has 13 amino acids. Germline V gives CDR1 GTSNPN, CDR2 SVGIG (reference sequence). Trimming removed 3 bases at V and 4 bases at J, with 13 bases between. The CDR3 nucleotides are TGTGCCTGGAGAAGGGCAGCCCAGTACGAGCAGTACTTC. It yields the protein CAWRRAAQYEQYF.

The chain carries TRBV9 and TRBJ2-5; D is uncertain. The V and J ends lost 0 bases and 3 bases respectively, with 9 bases between them. In germline, CDR1 is SGDLS, CDR2 YYNGEE. The CDR3 extends over 14 amino acids. DNA for the CDR3: TGTGCCAGCAGCGTAGGCTGGGCGAAAGAGACCCAGTACTTC. Its translation is CASSVGWAKETQYF.

V is TRBV30 and J is TRBJ1-1; TRBD1 might be the D (5 bases). V lost 7 bases and J 11 bases, leaving 23 bases between the germline ends. Germline CDR1 is GTSNPN and CDR2 is SVGIG (reference sequence). The CDR3 is 13 amino acids. The CDR3 spells CALERAGSREAFF. The CDR3 DNA sequence: TGTGCCTTGGAGAGGGCGGGGAGCAGGGAGGCTTTCTTT. Full variable domain (outside the CDR3, taken from reference TRBV30 and TRBJ1-1): SQTIHQWPATLVQPVGSPLSLECTVEGTSNPNLYWYRQAAGRGLQLLFYSVGIGQISSEVPQNLSASRPQDRQFILSSKKLLLSDSGFYLCALERAGSREAFFGQGTRLTVV.

This chain connects TRBV30 to TRBJ1-2, with TRBD1 matching over 9 bases. This CDR3 region has 15 residues. V lost 4 bases, J lost 5 bases, and 11 bases stayed unmatched. The germline CDR1 and CDR2 sequences are GTSNPN and SVGIG (reference sequence). CDR3 nucleotides: TGTGCCTGGACGGGACAGGGAACCAATCAGTATGGCTACACCTTC. This translates into CAWTGQGTNQYGYTF.